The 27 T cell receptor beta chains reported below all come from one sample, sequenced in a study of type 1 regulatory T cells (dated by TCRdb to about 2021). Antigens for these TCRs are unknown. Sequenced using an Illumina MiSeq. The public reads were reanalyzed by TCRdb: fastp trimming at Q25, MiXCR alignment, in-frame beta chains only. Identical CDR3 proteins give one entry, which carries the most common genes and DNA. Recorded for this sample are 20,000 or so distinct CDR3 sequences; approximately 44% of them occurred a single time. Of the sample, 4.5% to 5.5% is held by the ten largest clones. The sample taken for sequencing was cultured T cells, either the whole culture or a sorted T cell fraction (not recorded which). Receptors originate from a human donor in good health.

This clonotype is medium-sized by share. CDR3 in DNA: TGTGCCAGCAGCTTACGTGTTTCTAATGAAAAACTGTTTTTT. Translating it yields CASSLRVSNEKLFF. This sequence joins TRBV7-2 and TRBJ1-4, with D uncertain. V was shortened by 2 bases and J by 3 bases, with 7 bases between the two germline ends. The CDR3 extends over 14 amino acids. The germline V gene has CDR1 SGHTA and CDR2 FQGNSA.

The CDR3 loop reads CASSSGPVGRLAKNIQYF. As DNA, the CDR3 is TGTGCCAGCAGCTCCGGACCTGTGGGTCGTCTAGCCAAAAACATTCAGTACTTC. The chain uses TRBV13 and TRBJ2-4; D is undetermined. This CDR3 region has 18 residues. V gave up 4 bases and J gave up 0 bases, with 19 bases separating them. CDR1 is PRHDT and CDR2 is FYEKMQ in the germline V gene (reference sequence).

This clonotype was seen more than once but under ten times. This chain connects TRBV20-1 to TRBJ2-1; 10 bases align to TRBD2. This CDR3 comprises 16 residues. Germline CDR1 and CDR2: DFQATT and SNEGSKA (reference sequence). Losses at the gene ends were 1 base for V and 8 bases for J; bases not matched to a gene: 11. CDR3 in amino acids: CSARVWVAGGGDEQFF. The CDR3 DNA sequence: TGCAGTGCTAGAGTCTGGGTAGCGGGGGGCGGGGATGAGCAGTTCTTC.

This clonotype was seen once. CDR3: CASSSAGSYEQYF. The CDR3, as DNA: TGTGCCAGCAGTAGTGCGGGTTCCTACGAGCAGTACTTC. This chain uses TRBV2 with TRBJ2-7; possibly TRBD2 for D (5 bases). Germline CDR1 reads SNHLY; CDR2 reads FYNNEI. Deletions cut 5 bases from V and 1 base from J, with 9 bases between. This CDR3 is built from 13 residues.

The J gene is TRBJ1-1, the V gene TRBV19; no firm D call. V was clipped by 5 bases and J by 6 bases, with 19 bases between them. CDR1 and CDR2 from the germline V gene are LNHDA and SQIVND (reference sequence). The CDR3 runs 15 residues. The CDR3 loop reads CASSPGGRVIAEAFF. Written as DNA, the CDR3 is TGTGCCAGTAGTCCCGGTGGAAGAGTAATCGCTGAAGCTTTCTTT.

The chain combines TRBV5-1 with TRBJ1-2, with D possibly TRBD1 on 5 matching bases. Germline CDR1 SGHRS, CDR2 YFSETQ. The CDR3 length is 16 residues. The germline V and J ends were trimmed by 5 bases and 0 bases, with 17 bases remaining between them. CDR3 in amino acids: CASSKVEGRSNYGYTF. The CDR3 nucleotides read TGCGCCAGCAGTAAGGTGGAGGGGCGTTCTAACTATGGCTACACCTTC. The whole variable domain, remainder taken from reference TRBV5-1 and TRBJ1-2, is KAGVTQTPRYLIKTRGQQVTLSCSPISGHRSVSWYQQTPGQGLQFLFEYFSETQRNKGNFPGRFSGRQFSNSRSEMNVSTLELGDSALYLCASSKVEGRSNYGYTFGSGTRLTVV.

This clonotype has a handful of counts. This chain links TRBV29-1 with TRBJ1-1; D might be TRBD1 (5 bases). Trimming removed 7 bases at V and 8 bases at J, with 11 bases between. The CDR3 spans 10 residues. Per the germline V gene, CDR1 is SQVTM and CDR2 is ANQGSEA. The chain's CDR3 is CSAARGEAFF. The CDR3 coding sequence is TGCAGCGCCGCGAGGGGAGAAGCTTTCTTT. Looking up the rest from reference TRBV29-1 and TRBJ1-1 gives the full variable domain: SAVISQKPSRDICQRGTSLTIQCQVDSQVTMMFWYRQQPGQSLTLIATANQGSEATYESGFVIDKFPISRPNLTFSTLTVSNMSPEDSSIYLCSAARGEAFFGQGTRLTVV.

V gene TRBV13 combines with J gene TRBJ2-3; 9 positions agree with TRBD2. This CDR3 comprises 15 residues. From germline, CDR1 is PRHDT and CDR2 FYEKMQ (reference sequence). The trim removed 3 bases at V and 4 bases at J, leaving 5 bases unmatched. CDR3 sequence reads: CASSLAGGIADTQYF. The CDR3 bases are TGTGCCAGCAGCTTGGCGGGGGGGATCGCAGATACGCAGTATTTT.

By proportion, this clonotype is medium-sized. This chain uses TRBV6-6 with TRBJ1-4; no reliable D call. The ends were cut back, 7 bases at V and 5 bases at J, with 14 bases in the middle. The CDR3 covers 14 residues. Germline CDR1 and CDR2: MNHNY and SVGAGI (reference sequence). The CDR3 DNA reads TGTGCCAGCATTCCGGGATTCGGAAATGAAAAACTGTTTTTT. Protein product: CASIPGFGNEKLFF.

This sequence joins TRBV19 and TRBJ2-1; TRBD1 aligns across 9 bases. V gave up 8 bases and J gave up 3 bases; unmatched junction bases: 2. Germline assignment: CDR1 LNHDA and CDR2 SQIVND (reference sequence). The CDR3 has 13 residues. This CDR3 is CASQDRGYNEQFF. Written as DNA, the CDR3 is TGTGCCAGTCAGGACAGGGGCTACAATGAGCAGTTCTTC.

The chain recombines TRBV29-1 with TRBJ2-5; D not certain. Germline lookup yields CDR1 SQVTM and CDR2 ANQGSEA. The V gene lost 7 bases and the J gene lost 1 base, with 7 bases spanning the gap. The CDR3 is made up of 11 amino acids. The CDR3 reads CSGGLQETQYF. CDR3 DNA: TGCAGCGGGGGTCTCCAAGAGACCCAGTACTTC.

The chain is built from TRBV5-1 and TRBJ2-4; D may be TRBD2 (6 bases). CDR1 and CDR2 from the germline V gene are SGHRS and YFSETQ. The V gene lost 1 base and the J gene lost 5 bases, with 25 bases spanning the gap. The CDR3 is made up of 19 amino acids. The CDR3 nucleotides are TGCGCCAGCAGCTTGTTTGCCGACACGGGAGTGATTAGGGAAAACATTCAGTACTTC. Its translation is CASSLFADTGVIRENIQYF.

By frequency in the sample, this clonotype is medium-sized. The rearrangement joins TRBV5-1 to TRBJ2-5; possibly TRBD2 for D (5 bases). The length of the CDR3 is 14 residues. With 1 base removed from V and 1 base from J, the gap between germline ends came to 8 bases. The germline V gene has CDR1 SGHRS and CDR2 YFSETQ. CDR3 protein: CASSLFGGQETQYF. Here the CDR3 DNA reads TGCGCCAGCAGCTTGTTTGGAGGCCAAGAGACCCAGTACTTC.

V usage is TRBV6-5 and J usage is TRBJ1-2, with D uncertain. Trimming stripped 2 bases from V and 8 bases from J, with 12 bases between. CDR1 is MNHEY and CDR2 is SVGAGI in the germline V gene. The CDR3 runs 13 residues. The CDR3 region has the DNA TGTGCCAGCAGTTACGGGGATCTGGGGGGCTACACCTTC. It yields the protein CASSYGDLGGYTF.

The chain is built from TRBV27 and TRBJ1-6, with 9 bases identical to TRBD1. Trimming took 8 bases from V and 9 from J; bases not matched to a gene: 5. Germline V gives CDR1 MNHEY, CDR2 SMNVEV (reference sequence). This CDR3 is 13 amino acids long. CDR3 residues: CASAGQGASPLHF. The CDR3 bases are TGTGCCAGCGCGGGACAGGGCGCTTCACCCCTCCACTTT.

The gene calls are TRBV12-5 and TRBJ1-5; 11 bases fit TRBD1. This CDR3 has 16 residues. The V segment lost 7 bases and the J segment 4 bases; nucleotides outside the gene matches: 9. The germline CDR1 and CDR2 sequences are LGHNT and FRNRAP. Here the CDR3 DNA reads TGTGCTAGTGCCCCTCGAGGACAGGGGGCGAATCAGCCCCAGCATTTT. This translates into CASAPRGQGANQPQHF.

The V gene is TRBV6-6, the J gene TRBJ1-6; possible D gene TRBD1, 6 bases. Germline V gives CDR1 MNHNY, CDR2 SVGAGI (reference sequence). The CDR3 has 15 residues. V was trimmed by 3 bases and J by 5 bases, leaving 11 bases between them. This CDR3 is CASSYLGGDNSPLHF. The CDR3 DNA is TGTGCCAGCAGTTATTTAGGGGGGGATAATTCACCCCTCCACTTT.

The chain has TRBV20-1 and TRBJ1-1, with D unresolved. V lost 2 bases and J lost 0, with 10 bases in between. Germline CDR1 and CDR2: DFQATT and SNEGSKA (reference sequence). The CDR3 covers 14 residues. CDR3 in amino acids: CSARLGLVNTEAFF. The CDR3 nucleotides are TGCAGTGCTAGATTGGGGTTGGTGAACACTGAAGCTTTCTTT.

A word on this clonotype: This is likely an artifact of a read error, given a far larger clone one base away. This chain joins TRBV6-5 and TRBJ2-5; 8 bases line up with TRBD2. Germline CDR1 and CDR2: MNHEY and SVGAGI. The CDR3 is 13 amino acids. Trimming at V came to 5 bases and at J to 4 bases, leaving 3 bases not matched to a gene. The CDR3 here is CASSEAGVETQYF. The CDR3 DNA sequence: TGTGCCAGCAGTGAAGCGGGGGTAGAGACCCAGTACTTC.

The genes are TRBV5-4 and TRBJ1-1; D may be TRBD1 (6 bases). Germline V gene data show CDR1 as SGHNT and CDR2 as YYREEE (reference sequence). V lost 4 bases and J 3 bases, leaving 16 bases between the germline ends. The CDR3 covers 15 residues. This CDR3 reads CASSKAGVYDTEAFF. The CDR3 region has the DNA TGTGCCAGCAGCAAGGCAGGGGTGTATGACACTGAAGCTTTCTTT.

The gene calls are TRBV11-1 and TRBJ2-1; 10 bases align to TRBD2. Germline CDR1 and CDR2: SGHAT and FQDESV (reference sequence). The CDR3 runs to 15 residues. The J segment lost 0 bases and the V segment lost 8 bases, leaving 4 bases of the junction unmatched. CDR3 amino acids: CASGSGGASYNEQFF. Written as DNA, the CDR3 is TGTGCCAGCGGCAGCGGGGGGGCCTCCTACAATGAGCAGTTCTTC.

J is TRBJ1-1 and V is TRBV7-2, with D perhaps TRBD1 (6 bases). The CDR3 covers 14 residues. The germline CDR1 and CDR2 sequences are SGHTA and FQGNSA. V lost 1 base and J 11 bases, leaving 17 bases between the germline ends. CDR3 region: CASSLVGSRGAAFF. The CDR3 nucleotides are TGTGCCAGCAGCTTAGTAGGGTCTCGGGGGGCGGCTTTCTTT.

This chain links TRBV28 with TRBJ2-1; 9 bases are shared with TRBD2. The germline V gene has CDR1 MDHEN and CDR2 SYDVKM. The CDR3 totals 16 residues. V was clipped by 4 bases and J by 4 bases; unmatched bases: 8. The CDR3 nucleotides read TGTGCCAGCAGTTCAATTAGGCGGGGGGGATACAATGAGCAGTTCTTC. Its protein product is CASSSIRRGGYNEQFF.

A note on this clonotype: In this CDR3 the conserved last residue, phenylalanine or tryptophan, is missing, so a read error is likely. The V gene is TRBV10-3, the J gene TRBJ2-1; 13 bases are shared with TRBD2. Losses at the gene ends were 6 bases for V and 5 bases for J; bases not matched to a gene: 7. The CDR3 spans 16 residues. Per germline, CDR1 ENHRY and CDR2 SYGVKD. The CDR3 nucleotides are TGTGCCATCAGAACTAGCGGGGGGGGCCTGGACAATGAGCAGTTCTTA. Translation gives CAIRTSGGGLDNEQFL.

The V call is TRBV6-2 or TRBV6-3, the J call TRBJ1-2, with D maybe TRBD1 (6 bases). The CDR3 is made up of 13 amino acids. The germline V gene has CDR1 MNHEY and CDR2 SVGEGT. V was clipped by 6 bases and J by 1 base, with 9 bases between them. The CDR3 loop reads CASRTDSNYGYTF. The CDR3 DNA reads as TGTGCCAGCAGAACGGACAGTAACTATGGCTACACCTTC.

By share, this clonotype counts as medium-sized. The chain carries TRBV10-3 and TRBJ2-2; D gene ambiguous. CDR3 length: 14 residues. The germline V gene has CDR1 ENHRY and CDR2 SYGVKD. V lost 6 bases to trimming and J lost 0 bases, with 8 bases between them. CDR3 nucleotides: TGTGCCATCAGGACCGGGCCGAACACCGGGGAGCTGTTTTTT. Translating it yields CAIRTGPNTGELFF.

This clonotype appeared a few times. CDR3 sequence (DNA): TGTGCCAGCAGCCAAGAAGGGCAAAAGCAGTACTTC. It encodes CASSQEGQKQYF. V usage is TRBV3-1 and J usage is TRBJ2-7; D is undetermined. Germline CDR1 is LGHDT and CDR2 is YNNKEL (reference sequence). Between the trimmed V and J ends, which lost 0 bases and 8 bases, there was a span of 8 bases. CDR3 length equals 12 residues.